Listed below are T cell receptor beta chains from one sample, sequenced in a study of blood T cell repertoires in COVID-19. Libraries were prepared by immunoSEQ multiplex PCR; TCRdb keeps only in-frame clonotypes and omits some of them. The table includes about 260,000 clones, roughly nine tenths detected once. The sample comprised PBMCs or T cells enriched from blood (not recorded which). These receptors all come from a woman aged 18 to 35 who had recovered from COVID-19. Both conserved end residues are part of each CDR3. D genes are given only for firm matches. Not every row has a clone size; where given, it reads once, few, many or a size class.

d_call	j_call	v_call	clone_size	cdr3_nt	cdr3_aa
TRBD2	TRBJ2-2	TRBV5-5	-	TGTGCCAGCAGCCACGGACTAGCGGGTTTGGAGACCGGGGAGCTGTTTTTT	CASSHGLAGLETGELFF
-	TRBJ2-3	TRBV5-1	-	TGCGCCAGCAGCTTAACCGATGCGAGCACAGATACGCAGTATTTT	CASSLTDASTDTQYF
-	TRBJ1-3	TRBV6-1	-	TGTGCCAGCAGTGACGGACAGCGACCCTCTGGAAACACCATATATTTT	CASSDGQRPSGNTIYF
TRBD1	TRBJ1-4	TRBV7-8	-	TGTGCCAGCCAAGCCTGGGACAGGGACGATGCAACTAATGAAAAACTGTTTTTT	CASQAWDRDDATNEKLFF
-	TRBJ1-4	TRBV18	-	TGTGCCAGCTCACCGGACAGATTTGAAAAACTGTTTTTT	CASSPDRFEKLFF
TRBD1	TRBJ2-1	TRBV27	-	TGTGCCAGCAGTTATTACAGGGGCCACAATGAGCAGTTCTTC	CASSYYRGHNEQFF
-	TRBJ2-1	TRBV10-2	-	TGCGCCGGGGGCAGCGAGAAGGGGTCCAATGAGCAGTTCTTC	CAGGSEKGSNEQFF
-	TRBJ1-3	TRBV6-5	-	TGTGCCAGCAGCCGGATTAAGGGGAACACCATATATTTT	CASSRIKGNTIYF
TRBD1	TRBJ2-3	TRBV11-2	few	TGTGCCAGCAGCTTAAACCCCACAGGGGGACGCACAGATACGCAGTATTTT	CASSLNPTGGRTDTQYF
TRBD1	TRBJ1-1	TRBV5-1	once	TGCGCCAGCAGCCAACGACAGGGATACACTGAAGCTTTCTTT	CASSQRQGYTEAFF
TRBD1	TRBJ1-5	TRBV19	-	TGTGCCAGTAGTTCGCGCAACCTGGACAGGGGCAATCAGCCCCAGCATTTT	CASSSRNLDRGNQPQHF
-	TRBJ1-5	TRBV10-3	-	TGTGCCATCAGTGAGTCGGTGTTAGGGGACTTAAGCAATCAGCCCCAGCATTTT	CAISESVLGDLSNQPQHF
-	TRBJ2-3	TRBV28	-	TGTGCCAGCAGTTTCGTTGCGGGGACAGATACGCAGTATTTT	CASSFVAGTDTQYF